This passage covers 2 T cell receptor beta chains from one sample sequenced in a study of regulatory T cells in long-lasting Graves disease. With iRepertoire HTBI primers and Arm-PCR of CDR3 regions, TCR beta libraries were built. TCRdb re-called the multiplex PCR reads through MiXCR, storing one row per CDR3 protein. The sample lists 300,000 to 500,000 distinct CDR3 sequences, less than 25% seen once, with less than 25% in the top ten. Time point noted: persistent/refractory GD, antithyroid drugs over 5 years with positive TRAb. The TCR library was made from RNA extracted from PBMCs. Specimen: peripheral blood mononuclear cells (PBMCs), collected when the disease was refractory, from a patient treated with antithyroid drugs. These receptors originate from a female donor with Graves disease.

This clonotype was counted ten times or more. V and J are TRBV12-3 or TRBV12-4 and TRBJ1-5; 7 bases are shared with TRBD1. The CDR3 consists of 16 residues. V lost 0 bases to trimming and J lost 0 bases; unmatched junction nucleotides: 2. CDR3 nucleotides: TGTGCCAGCAGTTTAGCCCAGGGGGGTAGCAATCAGCCCCAGCATTTT. Protein sequence: CASSLAQGGSNQPQHF.

This clonotype was detected many times. The genes are TRBV7-9 and TRBJ2-7, with 7 nucleotides matching TRBD1. V was pared by 6 bases and J by 0 bases, with 8 bases of the junction left unmatched. Germline V gene data show CDR1 as SEHNR and CDR2 as FQNEAQ (reference sequence). This CDR3 is built from 15 residues. CDR3 residues: CASSSGRDSSYEQYF. The CDR3, as DNA: TGTGCCAGCAGTTCAGGCCGGGACAGCTCCTACGAGCAGTACTTC.